This is a list of T cell receptor beta chains from one sample in a study of T cell repertoires in aging, cancer and after chemotherapy. MiXCR was run by TCRdb on the multiplex PCR reads, yielding one entry per CDR3 protein. This table has roughly 10,000 distinct CDR3 sequences, over 35% appearing once. The source material was blood. The receptors here all came from a human donor in good health. The CDR3 runs from the conserved cysteine through the conserved F or W. A D gene is named only where the DNA matches it firmly. The size field is filled for only some rows; it gives once, few, many or a size class.

j_call d_call clone_size v_call cdr3_nt cdr3_aa
TRBJ2-1 TRBD2 - TRBV6-5 TGTGCCAGCAGTACCCAGGGAAGCGGGAGTGGGAATGAGCAGTTCTTC CASSTQGSGSGNEQFF
TRBJ2-3 - few TRBV7-2 TGTGCCAGCAGCTCGAGGGGGACGGGCACAGATACGCAGTATTTT CASSSRGTGTDTQYF
TRBJ1-2 TRBD1 few TRBV27 TGTGCCAGCAGTTTATCGTGGGACAGGGGGGTGGGGGATGGCTACACCTTC CASSLSWDRGVGDGYTF
TRBJ2-1 - - TRBV7-9 TGTGCCAGCAGCCCCAACTACAATGAGCAGTTCTTC CASSPNYNEQFF
TRBJ2-7 TRBD1 few TRBV13 TGTGCCAGCAGCTTAGACAGGGGGCGAGAGCAGTACTTC CASSLDRGREQYF
TRBJ2-1 - few TRBV6-2/TRBV6-3 TGTGCCAGCGCCTGGGGGCCATACAATGAGCAGTTCTTC CASAWGPYNEQFF
TRBJ2-1 - once TRBV18 TGTGCCAGCTCTCCCCATCGGGACTCCAGTTTTGAGCAGTTCTTC CASSPHRDSSFEQFF
TRBJ2-1 TRBD1 - TRBV12-3/TRBV12-4 TGTGCCAGCAGTTTAAGGGGACAGGGGCGCTGGGAGCAGTTCTTC CASSLRGQGRWEQFF
TRBJ1-3 - - TRBV30 TGTGCCTGGAGTGTGAGGAGTTTGGGGGTTTCGGGAAACACCATATATTTT CAWSVRSLGVSGNTIYF
TRBJ2-1 - few TRBV6-5 TGTGCCAGCAGTTACTCTCGTTTCAATGAGCAGTTCTTC CASSYSRFNEQFF
TRBJ2-1 TRBD2 few TRBV5-4 TGTGCCAGCAGTCCCGGGACTAGCGGGAGTGCTTACTACAATGAGCAGTTCTTC CASSPGTSGSAYYNEQFF
TRBJ2-7 TRBD1 medium-sized TRBV19 TGTGCCAGTAGTGATCCCGGACAGGTATCCTACGAGCAGTACTTC CASSDPGQVSYEQYF
TRBJ2-7 TRBD1 - TRBV27 TGTGCCAGCAGTTCTCCGGGACAGGTCTCCTACGAGCAGTACTTC CASSSPGQVSYEQYF
TRBJ1-1 - few TRBV11-1 TGTGCCAGCAGTCCAGGGTTACGAGCTTTCTTT CASSPGLRAFF
TRBJ2-7 - few TRBV6-2/TRBV6-3 TGTGCCAGCAGTTTAGGACAGAGCTACGAGCAGTACTTC CASSLGQSYEQYF
TRBJ2-3 TRBD2 - TRBV6-1 TGTGCCAGCATCGGACTAGCGGGTTCGGTCGATACGCAGTATTTT CASIGLAGSVDTQYF
TRBJ1-5 - - TRBV24-1 TGTGCCACCAGTGATTTCAGCGGTCAGCCCCAGCATTTT CATSDFSGQPQHF